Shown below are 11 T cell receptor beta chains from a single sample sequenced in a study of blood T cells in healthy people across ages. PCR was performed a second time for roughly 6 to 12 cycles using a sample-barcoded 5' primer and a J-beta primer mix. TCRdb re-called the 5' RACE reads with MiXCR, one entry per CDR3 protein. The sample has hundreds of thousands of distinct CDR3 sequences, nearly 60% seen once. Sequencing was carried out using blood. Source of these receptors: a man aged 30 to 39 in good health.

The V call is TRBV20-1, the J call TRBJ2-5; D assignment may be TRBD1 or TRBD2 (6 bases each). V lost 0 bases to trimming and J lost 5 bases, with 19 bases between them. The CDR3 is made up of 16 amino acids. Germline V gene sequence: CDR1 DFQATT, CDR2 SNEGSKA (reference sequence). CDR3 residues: CSARDLGGGGTETQYF. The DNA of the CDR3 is TGCAGTGCTAGAGATCTAGGGGGAGGAGGGACGGAGACCCAGTACTTC.

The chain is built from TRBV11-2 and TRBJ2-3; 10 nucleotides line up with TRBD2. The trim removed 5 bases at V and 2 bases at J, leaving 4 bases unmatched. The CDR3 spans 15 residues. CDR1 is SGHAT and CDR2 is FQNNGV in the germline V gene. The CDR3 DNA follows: TGTGCCAGCAGCGACAGCGGGAGGGTCACAGATACGCAGTATTTT. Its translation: CASSDSGRVTDTQYF.

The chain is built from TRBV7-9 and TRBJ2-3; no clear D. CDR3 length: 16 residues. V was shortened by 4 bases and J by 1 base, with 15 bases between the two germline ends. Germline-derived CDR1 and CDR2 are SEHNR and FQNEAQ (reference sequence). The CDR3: CASSSLERGGTDTQYF. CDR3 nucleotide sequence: TGTGCCAGCAGCTCGCTAGAACGCGGAGGCACAGATACGCAGTATTTT.

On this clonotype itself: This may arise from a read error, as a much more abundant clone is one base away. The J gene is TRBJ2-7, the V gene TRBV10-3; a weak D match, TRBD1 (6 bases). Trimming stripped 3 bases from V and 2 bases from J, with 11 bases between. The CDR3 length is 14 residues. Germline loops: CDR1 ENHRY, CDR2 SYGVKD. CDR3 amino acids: CAISDSQGPYEQYF. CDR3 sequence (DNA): TGTGCCATCAGTGATAGTCAGGGGCCCTACGAGCAGTACTTC.

CDR3 sequence (DNA): TGTGCCAGCAGTTTAGTGTCAGGTGTATCCCTGGTAGGAGAGCAGTTCTTC. Translating gives CASSLVSGVSLVGEQFF. This sequence joins TRBV12-3 or TRBV12-4 and TRBJ2-1; D is uncertain. The CDR3 contains 17 residues. Deletions cut 1 base from V and 10 bases from J, with 23 bases between.

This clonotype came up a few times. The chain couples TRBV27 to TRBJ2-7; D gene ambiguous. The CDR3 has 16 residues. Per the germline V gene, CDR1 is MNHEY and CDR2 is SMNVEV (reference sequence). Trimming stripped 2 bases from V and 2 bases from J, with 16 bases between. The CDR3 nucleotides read TGTGCCAGCAGTTTAAGTAGGCCCCCTTACCCCTACGAGCAGTACTTC. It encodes CASSLSRPPYPYEQYF.

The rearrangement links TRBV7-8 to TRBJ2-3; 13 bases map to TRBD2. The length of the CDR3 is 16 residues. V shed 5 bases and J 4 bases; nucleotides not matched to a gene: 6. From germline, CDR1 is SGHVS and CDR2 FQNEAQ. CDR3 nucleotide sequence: TGTGCCAGCAGCAGAAGACTAGCGGGGGGTTCAGATACGCAGTATTTT. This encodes CASSRRLAGGSDTQYF.

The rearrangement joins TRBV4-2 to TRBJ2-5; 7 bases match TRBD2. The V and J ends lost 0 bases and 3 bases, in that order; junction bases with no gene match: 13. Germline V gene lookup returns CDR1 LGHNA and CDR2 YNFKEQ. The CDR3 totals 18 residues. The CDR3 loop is CASSQDIPTGGTKETQYF. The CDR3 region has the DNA TGTGCCAGCAGCCAAGATATCCCCACGGGAGGCACCAAAGAGACCCAGTACTTC.

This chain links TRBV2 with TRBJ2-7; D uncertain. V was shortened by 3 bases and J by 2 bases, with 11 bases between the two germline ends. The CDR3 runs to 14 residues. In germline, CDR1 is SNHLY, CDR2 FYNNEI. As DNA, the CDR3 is TGTGCCAGCAGTGATATGGCGTCGACCTACGAGCAGTACTTC. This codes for CASSDMASTYEQYF.

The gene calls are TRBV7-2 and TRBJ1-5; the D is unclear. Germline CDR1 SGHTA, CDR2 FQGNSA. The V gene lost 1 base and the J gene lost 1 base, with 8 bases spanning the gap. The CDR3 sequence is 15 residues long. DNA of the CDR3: TGTGCCAGCAGCTTAGTAAAAGGGAGCAATCAGCCCCAGCATTTT. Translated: CASSLVKGSNQPQHF.

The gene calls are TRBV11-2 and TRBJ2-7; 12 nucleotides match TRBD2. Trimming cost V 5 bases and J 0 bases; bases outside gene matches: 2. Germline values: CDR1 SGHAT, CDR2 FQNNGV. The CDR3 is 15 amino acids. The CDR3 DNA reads TGTGCCAGCAGCCGACTAGCGGGGGCCTCCTACGAGCAGTACTTC. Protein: CASSRLAGASYEQYF.